The source of this TCR beta chain is a study of shared clonotypes between healthy human individuals. The table came from immunoSEQ multiplex PCR; TCRdb's copy has only in-frame clones and leaves some out. The table shows about 610,000 clones, with roughly 97% occurring only once. Trimming removed 5 bases at V and 1 base at J, with 14 bases between. Germline assignment: CDR1 SGHAT and CDR2 FQNNGV. The CDR3 covers 15 residues. The genes are TRBV11-2 and TRBJ1-1; D is possibly TRBD1 (5 bases). The sequenced sample was naive CD4+ T cells sorted from blood. Subset of the sample: CD45RA+ positively selected. The sequence derives from a woman aged 30 to 39 in good health. The CDR3 here is CASSRPGPRNTEAFF. The DNA for the CDR3 is TGTGCCAGCAGCAGACCGGGACCGAGGAACACTGAAGCTTTCTTT.